These T cell receptor beta chains were read from a single sample in a study of shared clonotypes between healthy human individuals. This table comes from immunoSEQ multiplex PCR, and its TCRdb copy is limited to in-frame clones, with some not included. The data contain approximately 740,000 clones, about 91% of them seen just once; the ten biggest clones take up approximately 25%. The sample was naive CD8+ T cells sorted from blood. The receptors come from a man between 25 and 39 years old in good health. Each CDR3 is given with its conserved first and last residue. The order of the fields is V gene, D gene, J gene, clone size, CDR3 DNA, CDR3 protein. D genes are given only for firm matches. The size field is filled for only some rows; it gives once, few, many or a size class.

V: TRBV7-3; D: NA; J: TRBJ2-2; size: NA; DNA: TGTGCCAGCAGCTTGCGGGAAGGAGCGACCGGGGAGCTGTTTTTT; CDR3: CASSLREGATGELFF
V: TRBV27; D: TRBD1; J: TRBJ1-5; size: once; DNA: TGTGCCAGCAGTCAGGGGGCGGGGGCTTATAGCAATCAGCCCCAGCATTTT; CDR3: CASSQGAGAYSNQPQHF
V: TRBV5-1; D: NA; J: TRBJ2-7; size: NA; DNA: TGCGCCAGCCGAATTGGACTGGGGGCAGAAGAGCAGTACTTC; CDR3: CASRIGLGAEEQYF
V: TRBV27; D: NA; J: TRBJ2-7; size: NA; DNA: TGTGCCAGCAGTTTGAAGGGGTTCTCCTACGAGCAGTACTTC; CDR3: CASSLKGFSYEQYF
V: TRBV19; D: NA; J: TRBJ2-4; size: NA; DNA: TGTGCCAGTAGTATTTCCCGGACAGCCTTAACCATAGCCAAAAACATTCAGTACTTC; CDR3: CASSISRTALTIAKNIQYF
V: TRBV5-1; D: TRBD2; J: TRBJ2-1; size: once; DNA: TGCGCCAGCAGTGTGCCGGCTAGCGGGGTCCTAAGCTCCTACAATGAGCAGTTCTTC; CDR3: CASSVPASGVLSSYNEQFF
V: TRBV7-9; D: TRBD1; J: TRBJ2-4; size: NA; DNA: TGTGCCAGCAGCCATACCGGGACAGGCTATAACATTCAGTACTTC; CDR3: CASSHTGTGYNIQYF
V: TRBV13; D: TRBD2; J: TRBJ2-1; size: NA; DNA: TGTGCCAGCAGCGCGGGACTAGCGGGAGCCTACAATGAGCAGTTCTTC; CDR3: CASSAGLAGAYNEQFF
V: TRBV7-6; D: TRBD2; J: TRBJ2-1; size: NA; DNA: TGTGCCAGCAGCTTGAGACTAGCCGATGAGCAGTTCTTC; CDR3: CASSLRLADEQFF
V: TRBV30; D: NA; J: TRBJ2-2; size: NA; DNA: TGTGCCTTTCAGGTGAACACCGGGGAGCTGTTTTTT; CDR3: CAFQVNTGELFF
V: TRBV4-2; D: NA; J: TRBJ1-1; size: NA; DNA: TGTGCCAGCAGCCCAGTAGAAGGGGACACTAATGGGGCTTTCTTT; CDR3: CASSPVEGDTNGAFF
V: TRBV9; D: TRBD2; J: TRBJ2-1; size: NA; DNA: TGTGCCAGCAGCGTAGGGACTAGCGGGAGTCCTGAGCAGTTCTTC; CDR3: CASSVGTSGSPEQFF
V: TRBV6-1; D: NA; J: TRBJ1-4; size: NA; DNA: TGTGCCAGCGCGCTAAGAAAATTGGCTAATGAAAAACTGTTTTTT; CDR3: CASALRKLANEKLFF
V: TRBV14; D: NA; J: TRBJ2-3; size: NA; DNA: TGTGCCAGCAGCCAAGTGAAGGGAAAAGGAAGAGATACGCAGTATTTT; CDR3: CASSQVKGKGRDTQYF
V: TRBV7-2; D: NA; J: TRBJ2-3; size: NA; DNA: TGTGCCAGCAGCTTAGGAGCTGACCCAGATACGCAGTATTTT; CDR3: CASSLGADPDTQYF
V: TRBV2; D: TRBD2; J: TRBJ2-1; size: NA; DNA: TGTGCCAGCAGTGGCTCGCGGGAGGCCTACAATGAGCAGTTCTTC; CDR3: CASSGSREAYNEQFF
V: TRBV29-1; D: NA; J: TRBJ1-4; size: NA; DNA: TGCAGCGTTGATACGGGAGGGACAACTAATGAAAAACTGTTTTTT; CDR3: CSVDTGGTTNEKLFF
V: TRBV2; D: NA; J: TRBJ1-1; size: once; DNA: TGTGCCAGCAGTGACCTGGGGGTGAACACTGAAGCTTTCTTT; CDR3: CASSDLGVNTEAFF
V: TRBV7-9; D: TRBD1; J: TRBJ1-2; size: NA; DNA: TGTGCCAGCAGCTCGATTGACAGGGGGCCGGACTATGGCTACACCTTC; CDR3: CASSSIDRGPDYGYTF
V: TRBV2; D: TRBD2; J: TRBJ2-3; size: NA; DNA: TGTGCCAGCAGAATTGCTAGCGGTGAGCACCCCAACACAGATACGCAGTATTTT; CDR3: CASRIASGEHPNTDTQYF
V: TRBV28; D: TRBD2; J: TRBJ2-3; size: NA; DNA: TGTGCCAGCAGAAGACTAGCAGTCACAGATACGCAGTATTTT; CDR3: CASRRLAVTDTQYF
V: TRBV6-5; D: TRBD1; J: TRBJ2-2; size: NA; DNA: TGTGCCAGCGGGACAGGGAACACCGGGGAGCTGTTTTTT; CDR3: CASGTGNTGELFF
V: TRBV7-9; D: TRBD1; J: TRBJ2-7; size: NA; DNA: TGTGCCAGCAGCTCGACCATTTCCGGTGGGGTTGACAGGGCCTACGAGCAGTACTTC; CDR3: CASSSTISGGVDRAYEQYF
V: TRBV7-9; D: NA; J: TRBJ1-2; size: NA; DNA: TGTGCCAGCAGCTTAAACTGGGGCCGACGGCGGGGGAGCTATGGCTACACCTTC; CDR3: CASSLNWGRRRGSYGYTF
V: TRBV5-6; D: NA; J: TRBJ2-7; size: NA; DNA: TGTGCCAGCAGCTTGTGGGACTACGAGCAGTACTTC; CDR3: CASSLWDYEQYF
V: TRBV28; D: NA; J: TRBJ2-7; size: NA; DNA: TGTGCCAGCAACCATAGGACAGACTCCTACGAGCAGTACTTC; CDR3: CASNHRTDSYEQYF
V: TRBV10-3; D: TRBD1; J: TRBJ2-1; size: NA; DNA: TGTGCCATCAGACCGGGACAGGGCCTGCGGGAGCCCCGGAATGAGCAGTTCTTC; CDR3: CAIRPGQGLREPRNEQFF
V: TRBV27; D: NA; J: TRBJ1-2; size: NA; DNA: TGTGCCAGCAGTTGGGGGCTGGCTAACTATGGCTACACCTTC; CDR3: CASSWGLANYGYTF
V: TRBV5-1; D: NA; J: TRBJ2-7; size: NA; DNA: TGCGCCAGCAGCCCAGCAGCGGACTCCTACGAGCAGTACTTC; CDR3: CASSPAADSYEQYF
V: TRBV10-3; D: NA; J: TRBJ2-1; size: once; DNA: TGTGCCATCAGTGAGCCAGGGGTCCCTTACAATGAACAGTTCTTC; CDR3: CAISEPGVPYNEQFF
V: TRBV2; D: NA; J: TRBJ1-5; size: NA; DNA: TGTGCCAGCAGTGACAGGGAAGCTCGCAATCAGCCCCAGCATTTT; CDR3: CASSDREARNQPQHF
V: TRBV7-9; D: TRBD1; J: TRBJ2-7; size: NA; DNA: TGTGCCAGCAGCCCCCATGTGACAGGGGTGTACGAGCAGTACTTC; CDR3: CASSPHVTGVYEQYF
V: TRBV4-1; D: TRBD2; J: TRBJ2-7; size: NA; DNA: TGCGCCAGCAGCCATCCCGGGACTAGCGGGTCCTACGAGCAGTACTTC; CDR3: CASSHPGTSGSYEQYF
V: TRBV10-3; D: TRBD1; J: TRBJ1-1; size: NA; DNA: TGTGCCATCAGTGAGTATGAACAGGGGGTTTTCGGACCTTTCTTT; CDR3: CAISEYEQGVFGPFF
V: TRBV2; D: NA; J: TRBJ1-5; size: NA; DNA: TGTGCCAGCGGGGGGGGCAATCAGCCCCAGCATTTT; CDR3: CASGGGNQPQHF
V: TRBV7-9; D: NA; J: TRBJ1-1; size: NA; DNA: TGTGCCAGCAGCTCAATAGTTGGCTTTGACACTGAAGCTTTCTTT; CDR3: CASSSIVGFDTEAFF
V: TRBV28; D: TRBD1; J: TRBJ2-1; size: NA; DNA: TGTGCCAGCAATCCCCCGGGACAGGGCTTCTACAATGAGCAGTTCTTC; CDR3: CASNPPGQGFYNEQFF
V: TRBV21-1; D: NA; J: TRBJ1-2; size: NA; DNA: TGTGCCAGCAGCAAAGATGGAACGGACAGGGGGAAAGATGGCTACACCTTC; CDR3: CASSKDGTDRGKDGYTF
V: TRBV2; D: TRBD1; J: TRBJ2-3; size: NA; DNA: TGTGCCAGCAGTGAAGCTATACAGGGGGCCCGCACAGATACGCAGTATTTT; CDR3: CASSEAIQGARTDTQYF
V: TRBV6-4; D: TRBD1; J: TRBJ1-2; size: NA; DNA: TGTGCCAGCAGTGCGTCGCCAACCGGGACAGAGGAGAGGGCTAACTATGGCTACACCTTC; CDR3: CASSASPTGTEERANYGYTF
V: TRBV9; D: NA; J: TRBJ2-7; size: NA; DNA: TGTGCCAGCAGCCCGACCCATACTGGCACCTACGAGCAGTACTTC; CDR3: CASSPTHTGTYEQYF
V: TRBV27; D: NA; J: TRBJ2-7; size: NA; DNA: TGTGCCAGCAGTTTAGGGGCCTTAAACGAGCAGTACTTC; CDR3: CASSLGALNEQYF
V: TRBV5-6; D: TRBD1; J: TRBJ1-2; size: NA; DNA: TGTGCCAGCAGCTTGGTCGGTTCGGGGGACAGGGTTTTTGGTGGCTACACCTTC; CDR3: CASSLVGSGDRVFGGYTF
V: TRBV29-1; D: NA; J: TRBJ2-6; size: NA; DNA: TGCAGCGTTGAACTGGCTGGGGCCAACGTCCTGACTTTC; CDR3: CSVELAGANVLTF
V: TRBV19; D: TRBD2; J: TRBJ2-7; size: NA; DNA: TGTGCCAGTAGTTGGGGACTAGCAACCTACGAGCAGTACTTC; CDR3: CASSWGLATYEQYF
V: TRBV7-9; D: NA; J: TRBJ2-1; size: once; DNA: TGTGCCAGCAGCCTCTCAAAGGGGGGAGATGAGCAGTTCTTC; CDR3: CASSLSKGGDEQFF
V: TRBV4-1; D: NA; J: TRBJ2-7; size: NA; DNA: TGCGCCAGCAGCTACACACAGGGTAGGGGATACGAGCAGTACTTC; CDR3: CASSYTQGRGYEQYF
V: TRBV7-9; D: NA; J: TRBJ2-6; size: NA; DNA: TGCGCCAGCAGCCAAGAAACTGGGTCTGGGGCCAACGTCCTGACTTTC; CDR3: CASSQETGSGANVLTF